A single sample is the source of the 27 T cell receptor beta chains below, sequenced in a study of T-cell memory formation after mild COVID-19. TCRdb redid the calling of the 5' RACE reads with MiXCR, one entry per CDR3 protein. Among fewer than 600,000 distinct CDR3 sequences listed, less than 25% were seen once. The sample consisted of PBMCs or a T cell subset sorted from them (not recorded which). The receptor set was obtained from an adult woman who had mild COVID-19 (a few samples of this study predate the infection). Cell type and time point are not known.

The chain joins TRBV4-1 to TRBJ2-7, with 7 positions matching TRBD1. Trimming took 3 bases from V and 0 from J; bases not matched to a gene: 11. The CDR3 runs to 17 residues. Germline CDR1 is MGHRA and CDR2 is YSYEKL. CDR3 sequence: CASSHKFDRVSSYEQYF. In DNA, the CDR3 is TGCGCCAGCAGCCACAAATTTGACAGGGTCAGCTCCTACGAGCAGTACTTC.

This clonotype came up a few times. V is TRBV2 and J is TRBJ1-1, with D possibly matching TRBD1 (5 bases). The V and J ends lost 5 bases and 11 bases respectively, with 18 bases between them. This CDR3 comprises 13 residues. CDR1 and CDR2 (germline): SNHLY, FYNNEI. Written as DNA, the CDR3 is TGTGCCAGCAGTATAGACGGGACCCCAGGGGCTTTCTTT. Translated: CASSIDGTPGAFF.

This clonotype was counted between two and nine times. This chain uses TRBV6-2 or TRBV6-3 with TRBJ1-5; unclear D gene. The CDR3 covers 15 residues. Trimming pared 2 bases from V and 6 bases from J, leaving 14 bases between. Germline CDR1 and CDR2: MNHEY and SVGEGT. For the CDR3, the DNA is TGTGCCAGCAGTTACGGCGGAGGGCAGAGTCAGCCCCAGCATTTT. This translates into CASSYGGGQSQPQHF.

This clonotype was picked up a small number of times. This chain joins TRBV7-2 and TRBJ1-1, with D perhaps matching TRBD1 (5 bases). The germline V and J ends were trimmed by 7 bases and 0 bases, with 12 bases remaining between them. The CDR3 is 14 residues long. The germline V gene has CDR1 SGHTA and CDR2 FQGNSA. CDR3 sequence (DNA): TGTGCCAGCAACTCACGGGGGATGAACACTGAAGCTTTCTTT. Amino acid sequence: CASNSRGMNTEAFF. Variable domain in full (rest from reference TRBV7-2 and TRBJ1-1): GAGVSQSPSNKVTEKGKDVELRCDPISGHTALYWYRQSLGQGLEFLIYFQGNSAPDKSGLPSDRFSAERTGGSVSTLTIQRTQQEDSAVYLCASNSRGMNTEAFFGQGTRLTVV.

The genes are TRBV7-9 and TRBJ1-1; no definite D call. This CDR3 contains 15 residues. The V end was cut by 0 bases, the J end by 0 bases, with 8 bases between. Germline values: CDR1 SEHNR, CDR2 FQNEAQ (reference sequence). The CDR3 sequence: CASSLAVGMNTEAFF. DNA of the CDR3: TGTGCCAGCAGCTTAGCGGTGGGCATGAACACTGAAGCTTTCTTT.

The CDR3 loop is CSVVNSGRAAYEQYF. CDR3 nucleotide sequence: TGCAGCGTGGTTAATAGCGGGAGGGCGGCCTACGAGCAGTACTTC. The rearrangement uses TRBV29-1 and TRBJ2-7; 11 bases line up with TRBD2. The trim removed 6 bases at V and 2 bases at J, leaving 9 bases unmatched. The length of the CDR3 is 15 residues. Germline V CDR1 and CDR2: SQVTM, ANQGSEA.

The chain employs TRBV7-9 and TRBJ2-1; D may be TRBD1 or TRBD2 (5 bases each). This CDR3 region has 16 residues. V was clipped by 6 bases and J by 4 bases, with 19 bases between them. The germline CDR1 and CDR2 sequences are SEHNR and FQNEAQ (reference sequence). The DNA of the CDR3 is TGTGCCAGCAGGCCGGGACCTCTAACTTATTACAATGAGCAGTTCTTC. It is translated as CASRPGPLTYYNEQFF.

The genes are TRBV5-4 and TRBJ2-3; D may be TRBD2 (5 bases). The CDR3 totals 11 residues. Trimming pared 7 bases from V and 5 bases from J, leaving 8 bases between. Germline V gene lookup returns CDR1 SGHNT and CDR2 YYREEE (reference sequence). The CDR3 DNA reads TGTGCCAGCGGACTGATAGATACGCAGTATTTT. Its translation: CASGLIDTQYF.

The V gene is TRBV27, the J gene TRBJ2-1; 7 positions agree with TRBD1. Germline CDR1 and CDR2: MNHEY and SMNVEV (reference sequence). The CDR3 is made up of 13 amino acids. The trim removed 3 bases at V and 11 bases at J, leaving 7 bases unmatched. CDR3 sequence (DNA): TGTGCCAGCAGTTTTCAAGGACAGGCCAAGCAGTTCTTC. Amino acids: CASSFQGQAKQFF.

The chain combines TRBV7-2 with TRBJ2-1; 11 bases fit TRBD2. The length of the CDR3 is 17 residues. Germline lookup yields CDR1 SGHTA and CDR2 FQGNSA. Germline trimming cut 5 bases from V and 9 bases from J; bases unmatched to any gene: 15. CDR3 protein: CASSPLGLAGGVGEQFF. As DNA, the CDR3 is TGTGCCAGCAGCCCCTTAGGCCTAGCGGGAGGTGTGGGTGAGCAGTTCTTC. Using reference TRBV7-2 and TRBJ2-1 for the parts outside the CDR3, the full variable domain is GAGVSQSPSNKVTEKGKDVELRCDPISGHTALYWYRQSLGQGLEFLIYFQGNSAPDKSGLPSDRFSAERTGGSVSTLTIQRTQQEDSAVYLCASSPLGLAGGVGEQFFGPGTRLTVL.

There are many counts of this clonotype. The chain employs TRBV4-2 and TRBJ2-7; TRBD1 aligns across 8 bases. Germline V lookup: CDR1 LGHNA, CDR2 YNFKEQ. CDR3 length: 14 residues. J lost 2 bases, V lost 3 bases, and 3 bases had no gene match. CDR3 nucleotides: TGTGCCAGCAGCCACACGGGACAGGCCTACGAGCAGTACTTC. Amino acids: CASSHTGQAYEQYF.

This sequence joins TRBV7-9 and TRBJ2-2, with 9 bases that match TRBD2. The CDR3 runs 15 residues. Germline-derived CDR1 and CDR2 are SEHNR and FQNEAQ (reference sequence). Unmatched junction bases numbered 7, after V lost 4 bases and J lost 7 bases. Here the CDR3 reads CASSSGGGAIGELFF. DNA of the CDR3: TGTGCCAGCAGCTCCGGCGGGGGGGCCATCGGGGAGCTGTTTTTT.

This chain links TRBV6-1 with TRBJ1-2; tentatively, D is TRBD1 (6 bases). There are 15 residues in the CDR3. V shed 8 bases and J shed 4 bases, with 20 bases lying between them. Germline lookup yields CDR1 MNHNS and CDR2 SASEGT. DNA of the CDR3: TGTGCCAGCTTAGGGGGGCAGCTGACCCTCTATGGCTACACCTTC. It is translated as CASLGGQLTLYGYTF.

This clonotype has more than one count but fewer than ten. The rearrangement links TRBV6-5 to TRBJ2-5, with a possible D match to TRBD1 (7 bases). Trimming shortened V by 0 bases and J by 5 bases, and 13 bases separated the two germline ends. Germline CDR1 is MNHEY and CDR2 is SVGAGI. The CDR3 runs 15 residues. CDR3 sequence: CASSYSSAGGETQYF. For the CDR3, the DNA is TGTGCCAGCAGTTACTCGTCGGCAGGGGGGGAGACCCAGTACTTC.

This clonotype came up a few times. J is TRBJ2-1 and V is TRBV7-8; D perhaps matches TRBD2 (6 bases). Germline assignment: CDR1 SGHVS and CDR2 FQNEAQ. The CDR3 has 15 residues. V was pared by 5 bases and J by 4 bases, with 15 bases between. CDR3 bases: TGTGCCAGCAGCACAAGGGACTTCCTTTACAATGAGCAGTTCTTC. It codes for CASSTRDFLYNEQFF. The full variable domain, completed using reference TRBV7-8 and TRBJ2-1, is GAGVSQSPRYKVAKRGQDVALRCDPISGHVSLFWYQQALGQGPEFLTYFQNEAQLDKSGLPSDRFFAERPEGSVSTLKIQRTQQEDSAVYLCASSTRDFLYNEQFFGPGTRLTVL.

This clonotype was counted between two and nine times. CDR3 bases: TGTGCCCACGGACACCCTAGCACAGATACGCAGTATTTT. This translates into CAHGHPSTDTQYF. V is TRBV30 and J is TRBJ2-3; tentatively, D is TRBD1 (5 bases). Germline CDR1 and CDR2: GTSNPN and SVGIG (reference sequence). The CDR3 runs 13 residues. Trimming cost V 8 bases and J 0 bases, with 12 bases left between them.

This clonotype has just a few counts. The chain links TRBV15 to TRBJ2-2; D is perhaps TRBD2 (7 bases). Per germline, CDR1 LNHNV and CDR2 YYDKDF (reference sequence). V was clipped by 11 bases and J by 1 base, with 23 bases between them. This CDR3 is built from 17 residues. The chain's CDR3 is CASKTRFGGLNTGELFF. The CDR3, as DNA: TGTGCCTCCAAGACTAGGTTCGGGGGGCTGAACACCGGGGAGCTGTTTTTT.

The chain has TRBV7-6 and TRBJ2-5; perhaps D is TRBD1 or TRBD2 (5 bases each). Germline CDR1 SGHVS, CDR2 FNYEAQ. The CDR3 has 15 residues. V lost 2 bases and J 6 bases, leaving 16 bases between the germline ends. This CDR3 reads CASSLPTVRGKTQYF. The DNA for the CDR3 is TGTGCCAGCAGCTTACCGACAGTGAGGGGCAAGACCCAGTACTTC.

The chain has TRBV2 and TRBJ2-1; D unresolved. CDR3 size: 14 residues. Germline assignment: CDR1 SNHLY and CDR2 FYNNEI. The V gene lost 4 bases and the J gene lost 0 bases, with 7 bases spanning the gap. DNA of the CDR3: TGTGCCAGCAGTGTGTTCGGCTCCTACAATGAGCAGTTCTTC. As protein: CASSVFGSYNEQFF.

DNA for the CDR3: TGTGCCAGCAGTTTTTCTAGCGGGGTTACAGATACGCAGTATTTT. It codes for CASSFSSGVTDTQYF. The chain recombines TRBV12-3 or TRBV12-4 with TRBJ2-3, with 9 bases identical to TRBD2. The CDR3 totals 15 residues. The junction had 4 bases not matched to a gene; V was cut back by 3 bases and J by 3 bases.

The chain recombines TRBV12-3 or TRBV12-4 with TRBJ2-2; a weak D match, TRBD2 (5 bases). CDR3 length: 16 residues. V dropped 2 bases and J dropped 3 bases, with 13 bases sitting between them. For the CDR3, the DNA is TGTGCCAGCAGTTTAAGGGTGGGAGTGGACACCGGGGAGCTGTTTTTT. Translation gives CASSLRVGVDTGELFF.

This clonotype was picked up a small number of times. The chain links TRBV20-1 to TRBJ2-5; 13 bases align to TRBD2. V trimming: 0 bases; J trimming: 2 bases; junction bases outside the gene matches: 9. Germline V gives CDR1 DFQATT, CDR2 SNEGSKA (reference sequence). This CDR3 contains 18 residues. The CDR3 protein is CSARERGLAGVVQETQYF. CDR3 sequence (DNA): TGCAGTGCTAGAGAAAGAGGACTAGCGGGAGTAGTACAAGAGACCCAGTACTTC.

This clonotype came up a few times. V usage is TRBV28 and J usage is TRBJ2-3; D gene ambiguous. The CDR3 runs to 15 residues. Germline CDR1 MDHEN, CDR2 SYDVKM. Deletions cut 3 bases from V and 0 bases from J, with 10 bases between. The CDR3 coding sequence is TGTGCCAGCAGTTTGATGACAATCAGCACAGATACGCAGTATTTT. This codes for CASSLMTISTDTQYF.

This clonotype was picked up a small number of times. The chain employs TRBV4-3 and TRBJ1-6; weak D call: TRBD1 (6 bases). From germline, CDR1 is LGHNA and CDR2 YSLEER. This CDR3 contains 18 residues. V lost 0 bases, J lost 0 bases, and 12 bases lay in between. CDR3 DNA: TGCGCCAGCAGCCAAGAAACAGGGCTCGTCTCCTATAATTCACCCCTCCACTTT. It translates to CASSQETGLVSYNSPLHF.

The V and J genes are TRBV4-2 and TRBJ2-7, with D unclear. Germline CDR1 and CDR2: LGHNA and YNFKEQ. V lost 1 base, J lost 2 bases, and 9 bases lay in between. This CDR3 contains 14 residues. In DNA form, the CDR3 reads TGTGCCAGCAGCCAAGTCACAGAAACCTACGAGCAGTACTTC. Its protein is CASSQVTETYEQYF.

This clonotype was observed a handful of times. CDR3 region: CASSLGTGPNYGYTF. CDR3 sequence (DNA): TGCGCCAGCAGCTTGGGGACAGGGCCGAACTATGGCTACACCTTC. The chain employs TRBV5-1 and TRBJ1-2; TRBD1 aligns across 8 bases. The germline CDR1 and CDR2 sequences are SGHRS and YFSETQ. V shed 0 bases, J shed 2 bases, and the junction held 3 bases outside the gene matches. The CDR3 contains 15 residues.

This clonotype was counted a few times. The chain carries TRBV6-5 and TRBJ1-1, with D perhaps matching TRBD1 (5 bases). The CDR3 loop spans 15 amino acids. Germline V gene lookup returns CDR1 MNHEY and CDR2 SVGAGI. Trimming removed 2 bases from V and 8 bases from J, with 18 bases in between. The chain's CDR3 is CASSYQTGRVSEAFF. The CDR3 coding sequence is TGTGCCAGCAGTTACCAGACGGGACGAGTCAGCGAAGCTTTCTTT.